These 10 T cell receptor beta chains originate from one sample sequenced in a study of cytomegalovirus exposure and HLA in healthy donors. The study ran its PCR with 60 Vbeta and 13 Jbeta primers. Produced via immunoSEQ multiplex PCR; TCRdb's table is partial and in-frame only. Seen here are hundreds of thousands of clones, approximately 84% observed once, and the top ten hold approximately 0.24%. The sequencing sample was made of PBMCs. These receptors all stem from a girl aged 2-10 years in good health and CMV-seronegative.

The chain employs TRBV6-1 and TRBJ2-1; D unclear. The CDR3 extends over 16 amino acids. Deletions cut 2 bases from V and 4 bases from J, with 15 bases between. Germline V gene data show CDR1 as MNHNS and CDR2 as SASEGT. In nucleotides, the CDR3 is TGTGCCAGCAGTGAACTAAGACTTTCCCAGTACAATGAGCAGTTCTTC. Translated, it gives CASSELRLSQYNEQFF.

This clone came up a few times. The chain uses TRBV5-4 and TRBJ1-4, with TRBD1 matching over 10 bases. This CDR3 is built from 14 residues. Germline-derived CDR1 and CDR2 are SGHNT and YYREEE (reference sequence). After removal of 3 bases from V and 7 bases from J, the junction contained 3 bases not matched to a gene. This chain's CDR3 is CASSSGTGAEKLFF. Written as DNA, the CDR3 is TGTGCCAGCAGCTCCGGGACAGGGGCTGAAAAACTGTTTTTT. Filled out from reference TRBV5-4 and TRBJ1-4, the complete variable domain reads ETGVTQSPTHLIKTRGQQVTLRCSSQSGHNTVSWYQQALGQGPQFIFQYYREEENGRGNFPPRFSGLQFPNYSSELNVNALELDDSALYLCASSSGTGAEKLFFGSGTQLSVL.

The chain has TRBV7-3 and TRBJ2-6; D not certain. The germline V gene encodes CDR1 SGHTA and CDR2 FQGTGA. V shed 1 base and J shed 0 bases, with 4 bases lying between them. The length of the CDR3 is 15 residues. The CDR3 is CASSLKPSGANVLTF. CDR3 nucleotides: TGTGCCAGCAGCTTAAAGCCCTCTGGGGCCAACGTCCTGACTTTC. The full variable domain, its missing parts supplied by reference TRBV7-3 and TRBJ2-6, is GAGVSQTPSNKVTEKGKYVELRCDPISGHTALYWYRQSLGQGPEFLIYFQGTGAADDSGLPNDRFFAVRPEGSVSTLKIQRTERGDSAVYLCASSLKPSGANVLTFGAGSRLTVL.

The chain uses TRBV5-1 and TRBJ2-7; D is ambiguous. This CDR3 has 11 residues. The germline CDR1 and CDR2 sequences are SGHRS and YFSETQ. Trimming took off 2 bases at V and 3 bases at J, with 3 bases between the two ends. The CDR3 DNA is TGCGCCAGCAGCTTTCACTACGAGCAGTACTTC. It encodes CASSFHYEQYF. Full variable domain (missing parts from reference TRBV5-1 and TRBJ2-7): KAGVTQTPRYLIKTRGQQVTLSCSPISGHRSVSWYQQTPGQGLQFLFEYFSETQRNKGNFPGRFSGRQFSNSRSEMNVSTLELGDSALYLCASSFHYEQYFGPGTRLTVT.

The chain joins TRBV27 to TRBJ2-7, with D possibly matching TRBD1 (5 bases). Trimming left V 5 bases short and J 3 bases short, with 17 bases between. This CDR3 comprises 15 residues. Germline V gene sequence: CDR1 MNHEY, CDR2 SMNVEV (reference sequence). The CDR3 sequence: CASSERQSWDYEQYF. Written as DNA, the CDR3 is TGTGCCAGCAGTGAGCGACAGAGCTGGGACTACGAGCAGTACTTC.

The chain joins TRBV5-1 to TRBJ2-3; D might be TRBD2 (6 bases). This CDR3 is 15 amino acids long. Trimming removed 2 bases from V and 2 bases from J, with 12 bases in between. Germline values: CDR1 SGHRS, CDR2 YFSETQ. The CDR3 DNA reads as TGCGCCAGCAGCTTTCGAGTAGCGGACACAGATACGCAGTATTTT. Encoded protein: CASSFRVADTDTQYF. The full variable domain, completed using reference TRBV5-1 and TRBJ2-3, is KAGVTQTPRYLIKTRGQQVTLSCSPISGHRSVSWYQQTPGQGLQFLFEYFSETQRNKGNFPGRFSGRQFSNSRSEMNVSTLELGDSALYLCASSFRVADTDTQYFGPGTRLTVL.

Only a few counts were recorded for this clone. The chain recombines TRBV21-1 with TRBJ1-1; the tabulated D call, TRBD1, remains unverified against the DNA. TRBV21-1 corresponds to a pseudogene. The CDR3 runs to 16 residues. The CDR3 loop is CASSKAQDRGGTEAFF. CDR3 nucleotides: TGTGCCAGCAGCAAAGCGCAAGACAGGGGGGGGACTGAAGCTTTCTTT.

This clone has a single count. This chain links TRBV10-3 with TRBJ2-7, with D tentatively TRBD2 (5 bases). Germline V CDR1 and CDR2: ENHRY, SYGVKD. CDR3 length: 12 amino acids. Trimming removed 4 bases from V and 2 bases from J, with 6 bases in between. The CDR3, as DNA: TGTGCCATCAGTGGTAGCGCCTACGAGCAGTACTTC. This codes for CAISGSAYEQYF.

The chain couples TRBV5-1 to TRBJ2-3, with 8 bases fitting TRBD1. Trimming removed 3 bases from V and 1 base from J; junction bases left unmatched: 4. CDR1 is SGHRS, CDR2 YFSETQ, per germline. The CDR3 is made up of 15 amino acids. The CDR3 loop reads CASSSRGLGTDTQYF. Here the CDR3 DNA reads TGCGCCAGCAGCTCCAGGGGGCTGGGCACAGATACGCAGTATTTT.

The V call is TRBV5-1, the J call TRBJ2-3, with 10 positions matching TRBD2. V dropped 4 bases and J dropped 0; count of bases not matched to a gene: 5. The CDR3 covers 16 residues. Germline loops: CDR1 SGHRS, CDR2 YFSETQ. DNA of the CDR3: TGCGCCAGCAGCCAAATAGCGGGGGGAAGCACAGATACGCAGTATTTT. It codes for CASSQIAGGSTDTQYF.